The TCR beta chain under discussion was sequenced for a study of control samples from healthy donors and cancer patients. Clones were sequenced by immunoSEQ multiplex PCR, and TCRdb holds only the in-frame ones, with some missing. The table has 80,000 or so clones, around 94% seen once. The clonotype originates from a woman aged 60-75 years in good health. Source material: blood.

The CDR3 protein is CASMGQGVRVNYGYTF. The CDR3 nucleotides are TGTGCCAGCATGGGGCAGGGAGTTCGTGTTAACTATGGCTACACCTTC. The chain recombines TRBV21-1 with TRBJ1-2. TRBV21-1 is a known pseudogene. The CDR3 spans 16 residues.